A single T cell receptor beta chain is shown here with its context. This entry belongs to a study of shared clonotypes between healthy human individuals. Study details: Three CD4 naive, three CD4 memory, two CD8 naive and one CD8 memory plate were used per donor.

After removal of 0 bases from V and 3 bases from J, the junction contained 4 bases not matched to a gene. Germline-derived CDR1 and CDR2 are MNHNY and SVGAGI (reference sequence). CDR3 length: 16 amino acids. Researchers ran the assay at a deep level. Only in-frame clones appear in the TCRdb table, and some are missing; sequencing was by immunoSEQ multiplex PCR. There are a few million clones in the sample; around nine tenths occur only once, and around 0.14% lies in the top ten. The V and J genes are TRBV6-6 and TRBJ2-5, with TRBD2 matching 10 bases. Sequencing was done on a sample of naive CD4+ T cells sorted from blood. The subset was: CD45RA+ positively selected. This TCR was sampled from a man aged 18 to 29 in good health. The CDR3 sequence: CASSYSLAGEKETQYF. The CDR3 DNA reads as TGTGCCAGCAGTTACTCCCTAGCGGGAGAAAAAGAGACCCAGTACTTC.